Each of the 16 T cell receptor beta chains below was sequenced from the same sample in a study of T cell changes during pregnancy in multiple sclerosis. The repertoire was sequenced with immunoSEQ multiplex PCR; TCRdb's copy has only in-frame clones and lacks some. The sample yields roughly 48,000 clones, 90% to 95% seen once. This sample comprised CD4+ T cells from peripheral blood mononuclear cells, obtained in the first trimester of pregnancy. The receptor source for this set is a female donor with multiple sclerosis, enrolled in a pregnancy study.

The chain uses TRBV4-2 and TRBJ2-7; D may be TRBD1 (5 bases). The V and J ends lost 4 bases and 1 base respectively, with 8 bases between them. CDR1 and CDR2 (germline): LGHNA, YNFKEQ. This CDR3 is 13 amino acids long. In nucleotides, the CDR3 is TGTGCCAGCAGCCCTACAGGTTCCTACGAGCAGTACTTC. Its translation: CASSPTGSYEQYF.

In this sample, this clone turned up once. The CDR3 DNA is TGCGCCAGCAGCCAAGATTTGGACAGACTACCCTATGGCTACACCTTC. Translation: CASSQDLDRLPYGYTF. The chain joins TRBV4-1 to TRBJ1-2; TRBD1 is a possible D gene (6 bases). CDR1 and CDR2 (germline): MGHRA, YSYEKL. Trimming cost V 0 bases and J 4 bases, with 15 bases left between them. The CDR3 runs to 16 residues.

The chain uses TRBV28 and TRBJ1-2; 10 positions agree with TRBD1. The CDR3 contains 15 residues. Per the germline V gene, CDR1 is MDHEN and CDR2 is SYDVKM. Trimming removed 6 bases from V and 8 bases from J; junction bases left unmatched: 12. In DNA form, the CDR3 reads TGTGCCAGCAGCCATGGGGACAGGGGCATGAGAGGCTACACCTTC. Protein sequence: CASSHGDRGMRGYTF.

This clone was seen only once. The rearrangement uses TRBV18 and TRBJ1-2; D call uncertain. Trimming took 3 bases from V and 6 from J, leaving 17 bases between them. The CDR3 has 15 amino acids. Germline V CDR1 and CDR2: KGHSH, LQKENI. The CDR3 loop is CASSPRGRQYDGYTF. The CDR3 coding sequence is TGTGCCAGCTCACCGCGGGGAAGGCAGTATGATGGCTACACCTTC.

The chain carries TRBV2 and TRBJ1-5; 8 positions agree with TRBD1. Per the germline V gene, CDR1 is SNHLY and CDR2 is FYNNEI. The CDR3 loop spans 15 amino acids. Trimming removed 6 bases from V and 4 bases from J; junction bases left unmatched: 8. The CDR3 loop reads CASSADRVGNQPQHF. The CDR3 nucleotides are TGTGCCAGCAGCGCGGACAGGGTCGGAAATCAGCCCCAGCATTTT.

This chain uses TRBV9 with TRBJ2-5; 8 nucleotides agree with TRBD2. J gave up 4 bases and V 7 bases, and 12 bases lay outside the gene matches. Germline V CDR1 and CDR2: SGDLS, YYNGEE. This CDR3 is built from 15 residues. The DNA of the CDR3 is TGTGCCAGCGCCCGGGGGGGGACTGGCGGAGAGACCCAGTACTTC. It encodes CASARGGTGGETQYF.

The chain uses TRBV29-1 and TRBJ1-1; weak D call: TRBD1 (6 bases). V gave up 6 bases and J gave up 6 bases, with 8 bases separating them. CDR1 is SQVTM and CDR2 is ANQGSEA in the germline V gene. CDR3 length: 10 residues. The CDR3 coding sequence is TGCAGCGTCTGGACAGCTGAAGCTTTCTTT. It yields the protein CSVWTAEAFF. The full variable domain, rest sourced from reference TRBV29-1 and TRBJ1-1, is SAVISQKPSRDICQRGTSLTIQCQVDSQVTMMFWYRQQPGQSLTLIATANQGSEATYESGFVIDKFPISRPNLTFSTLTVSNMSPEDSSIYLCSVWTAEAFFGQGTRLTVV.

This clone was seen once. The chain carries TRBV4-1 and TRBJ1-1; TRBD1 matches 10 bases. The junction had 8 bases not matched to a gene; V was cut back by 2 bases and J by 5 bases. CDR1 is MGHRA and CDR2 is YSYEKL in the germline V gene. The CDR3 extends over 16 amino acids. This CDR3 is CASSQRDRGTETEAFF. The CDR3 DNA sequence: TGCGCCAGCAGCCAAAGGGACAGGGGAACGGAGACTGAAGCTTTCTTT.

This clone was recorded only once. The gene calls are TRBV11-2 and TRBJ1-1; D unresolved. Looked up from germline, CDR1 is SGHAT and CDR2 is FQNNGV. V lost 5 bases to trimming and J lost 4 bases, with 17 bases between them. The CDR3 sequence is 15 residues long. The CDR3 region has the DNA TGTGCCAGCAGCACCAAGGCAGGAGGATCCACTGAAGCTTTCTTT. It encodes CASSTKAGGSTEAFF.

This chain links TRBV5-1 with TRBJ2-5, with D perhaps TRBD2 (7 bases). Germline CDR1 SGHRS, CDR2 YFSETQ. Trimming removed 2 bases at V and 4 bases at J, with 12 bases between. This CDR3 comprises 14 residues. CDR3 DNA sequence: TGCGCCAGCAGCTTTACGGGGGGCGCAGAGACCCAGTACTTC. Translating it yields CASSFTGGAETQYF.

This clone was detected only a few times. V gene TRBV4-2 combines with J gene TRBJ2-3; a possible D gene is TRBD2 (6 bases). V was clipped by 0 bases and J by 6 bases, with 10 bases between them. The CDR3 runs 14 residues. Germline CDR1 LGHNA, CDR2 YNFKEQ. The CDR3 protein is CASSQEPGGDTQYF. CDR3 in DNA: TGTGCCAGCAGCCAAGAACCAGGAGGGGATACGCAGTATTTT.

The genes are TRBV4-1 and TRBJ1-1, with TRBD1 matching 7 bases. This CDR3 contains 14 residues. The germline V gene has CDR1 MGHRA and CDR2 YSYEKL. V lost 3 bases, J lost 6 bases, and 7 bases stayed unmatched. CDR3 in DNA: TGCGCCAGCAGCCACCCCGGGAGGGGGCCTGAAGCTTTCTTT. Encoded protein: CASSHPGRGPEAFF.

V and J are TRBV5-1 and TRBJ2-3, with D hard to call. The CDR3 is 12 residues long. Germline CDR1 is SGHRS and CDR2 is YFSETQ. Between the trimmed V and J ends, which lost 4 bases and 2 bases, there was a span of 5 bases. DNA of the CDR3: TGCGCCAGCAGCGTTAACACAGATACGCAGTATTTT. Amino acid sequence: CASSVNTDTQYF. Full variable domain (remainder filled in from reference TRBV5-1 and TRBJ2-3): KAGVTQTPRYLIKTRGQQVTLSCSPISGHRSVSWYQQTPGQGLQFLFEYFSETQRNKGNFPGRFSGRQFSNSRSEMNVSTLELGDSALYLCASSVNTDTQYFGPGTRLTVL.

This rearrangement joins TRBV23-1 to TRBJ1-5; maybe TRBD1 (6 bases). TRBV23-1 is an ORF; its function is uncertain. V dropped 8 bases and J dropped 6 bases, with 17 bases sitting between them. The CDR3 is made up of 14 amino acids. As DNA, the CDR3 is TGCGCCAGCCAGTCAGGTCAGGGGTGTCAGCCCCAGCATTTT. Translation gives CASQSGQGCQPQHF.

V and J are TRBV18 and TRBJ1-2; 11 bases fit TRBD1. Germline V gene lookup returns CDR1 KGHSH and CDR2 LQKENI. Unmatched junction bases numbered 6, after V lost 4 bases and J lost 2 bases. The CDR3 consists of 16 residues. CDR3 DNA sequence: TGTGCCAGCTCACACCCCGGGACAGGGGGGAACTATGGCTACACCTTC. Translation gives CASSHPGTGGNYGYTF. The variable domain in full, completed from reference TRBV18 and TRBJ1-2, reads NAGVMQNPRHLVRRRGQEARLRCSPMKGHSHVYWYRQLPEEGLKFMVYLQKENIIDESGMPKERFSAEFPKEGPSILRIQQVVRGDSAAYFCASSHPGTGGNYGYTFGSGTRLTVV.

This clone is labeled medium-sized. The chain joins TRBV9 to TRBJ2-6; 7 nucleotides match TRBD1. Germline V gene sequence: CDR1 SGDLS, CDR2 YYNGEE. V shed 4 bases and J 4 bases; nucleotides not matched to a gene: 8. This CDR3 spans 16 amino acids. The CDR3 sequence: CASSQTTGSGANVLTF. CDR3 DNA sequence: TGTGCCAGCAGCCAGACGACAGGGTCCGGGGCCAACGTCCTGACTTTC.